This T cell receptor beta chain was obtained from a study of blood T cell repertoires in COVID-19. Study details: Both acute and convalescent COVID-19 samples were obtained from the United States, Italy and Spain. The analysed material was cDNA or gDNA that came from T cells, B-cell-depleted T cells, or PBMCs.

In Seattle, patients joined the study during active infection and were tracked longitudinally. Germline CDR1 and CDR2: MDHEN and SYDVKM. J lost 0 bases, V lost 4 bases, and 6 bases had no gene match. This CDR3 is 16 amino acids long. In the authors' methods: Amplifying reference gene primers gave estimates of nucleated cell counts. The data were produced by immunoSEQ multiplex PCR, yet TCRdb's version contains in-frame clones alone and is incomplete. V and J calls and clone size are as listed in that table; D and trimming were resolved from the DNA. The table records approximately 230,000 clones, about 91% of them present only once.

Sample: peripheral blood. The V gene is TRBV28, the J gene TRBJ1-5; the match to TRBD1 covers 7 bases. This clonotype was obtained from a woman between 25 and 40 years old with COVID-19, enrolled during active disease. This CDR3 is CASSSPRDSSNQPQHF. CDR3 DNA: TGTGCCAGCAGTTCCCCCCGGGACAGTAGCAATCAGCCCCAGCATTTT.